What follows are 13 T cell receptor beta chains derived from one specimen sequenced in a study of T cell changes during pregnancy in multiple sclerosis. Sequencing was performed with immunoSEQ multiplex PCR; in TCRdb, only in-frame clones are kept and a portion is missing. The data hold over 35,000 clones, with 85% to 95% observed a single time. The sample comprised peripheral blood. The receptor source for this set is a female donor with multiple sclerosis, enrolled in a pregnancy study.

The V and J genes are TRBV10-3 and TRBJ2-1; D gene unclear. There are 12 residues in the CDR3. Germline CDR1 ENHRY, CDR2 SYGVKD. Trimming removed 2 bases at V and 7 bases at J, with 6 bases between. The CDR3 spells CAISEGVNEQFF. DNA of the CDR3: TGTGCCATCAGTGAGGGAGTTAATGAGCAGTTCTTC.

V and J are TRBV11-2 and TRBJ1-4, with a tentative D call TRBD1 (5 bases). Germline CDR1 is SGHAT and CDR2 is FQNNGV. The V end lost 4 bases, the J end lost 7 bases, and 13 bases lay between the germline ends. The CDR3 extends over 14 amino acids. CDR3 sequence: CASSSVVGGEKLFF. For the CDR3, the DNA is TGTGCCAGCAGCTCGGTCGTGGGGGGTGAAAAACTGTTTTTT.

This clone was counted between two and nine times. The gene calls are TRBV7-3 and TRBJ2-1; D might be TRBD1 or TRBD2, each matching 7 bases. The V and J ends lost 5 bases and 8 bases respectively, with 19 bases between them. The germline V gene has CDR1 SGHTA and CDR2 FQGTGA. The CDR3 runs 15 residues. The CDR3 sequence is CASSQGVGGRDEQFF. For the CDR3, the DNA is TGTGCCAGCAGCCAGGGGGTGGGAGGGCGCGATGAGCAGTTCTTC.

The rearrangement links TRBV19 to TRBJ2-7, with TRBD2 matching 9 bases. Per germline, CDR1 LNHDA and CDR2 SQIVND (reference sequence). V was pared by 5 bases and J by 6 bases, with 11 bases of the junction left unmatched. This CDR3 region has 15 residues. This CDR3 is CASSVPAGGVFEQYF. In DNA form, the CDR3 reads TGTGCCAGTAGTGTACCAGCGGGAGGTGTCTTCGAGCAGTACTTC.

The chain joins TRBV5-1 to TRBJ2-5; tentatively, D is TRBD1 (6 bases). CDR1 and CDR2 (germline): SGHRS, YFSETQ. CDR3 length: 15 residues. V dropped 0 bases and J dropped 0 bases, with 9 bases sitting between them. The CDR3 is CASSLEGTNQETQYF. CDR3 in DNA: TGCGCCAGCAGCTTGGAAGGGACAAACCAAGAGACCCAGTACTTC.

The rearrangement links TRBV5-1 to TRBJ1-1, with 8 nucleotides matching TRBD1. The J segment lost 6 bases and the V segment lost 4 bases, leaving 8 bases of the junction unmatched. The germline V gene encodes CDR1 SGHRS and CDR2 YFSETQ. The CDR3 runs to 14 residues. The CDR3 region has the DNA TGCGCCAGCAGCCCTGGACAGGGTAAGGCTGAAGCTTTCTTT. It encodes CASSPGQGKAEAFF.

This sequence joins TRBV4-2 and TRBJ1-1; D is unresolved. This CDR3 has 16 residues. Germline V gene data show CDR1 as LGHNA and CDR2 as YNFKEQ. Trimming removed 0 bases from V and 5 bases from J, with 16 bases in between. The CDR3 DNA reads as TGTGCCAGCAGCCAAGACAACCCCGGCGGAAGTACTGAAGCTTTCTTT. Protein sequence: CASSQDNPGGSTEAFF.

The chain combines TRBV6-5 with TRBJ2-1; TRBD2 matches at 9 bases. The CDR3 length is 14 residues. V was clipped by 5 bases and J by 2 bases; unmatched bases: 1. In germline, CDR1 is MNHEY, CDR2 SVGAGI. The CDR3 region is CASSTSGPYNEQFF. Here the CDR3 DNA reads TGTGCCAGCAGTACTAGCGGGCCCTACAATGAGCAGTTCTTC.

V is TRBV2 and J is TRBJ2-1, with a tentative D call TRBD2 (5 bases). V lost 4 bases and J lost 2, with 18 bases in between. Per germline, CDR1 SNHLY and CDR2 FYNNEI. The CDR3 extends over 17 amino acids. CDR3: CASSGYHPGVAYNEQFF. Here the CDR3 DNA reads TGTGCCAGCAGTGGCTATCATCCCGGGGTTGCCTACAATGAGCAGTTCTTC.

The count of this clone is one. The chain employs TRBV6-5 and TRBJ1-4; possibly TRBD1 for D (5 bases). Germline V lookup: CDR1 MNHEY, CDR2 SVGAGI. Trimming cost V 0 bases and J 8 bases, with 7 bases left between them. There are 13 residues in the CDR3. Here the CDR3 DNA reads TGTGCCAGCAGTTACTCGAGGGGAGAAAAACTGTTTTTT. Protein product: CASSYSRGEKLFF.

The V call is TRBV11-3, the J call TRBJ2-5, with D possibly TRBD2 on 6 matching bases. V was shortened by 1 base and J by 2 bases, with 14 bases between the two germline ends. Per the germline V gene, CDR1 is SGHNT and CDR2 is YENEEA. This CDR3 is 16 amino acids long. The CDR3 is CASSLGSAGRQETQYF. The CDR3 nucleotides are TGTGCCAGCAGCTTAGGTTCTGCGGGACGACAAGAGACCCAGTACTTC.

The V and J genes are TRBV27 and TRBJ2-1; TRBD2 aligns across 7 bases. The V gene end was trimmed by 8 bases and the J gene end by 1 base; junction bases not matched to a gene: 8. The CDR3 contains 15 residues. Per germline, CDR1 MNHEY and CDR2 SMNVEV (reference sequence). The CDR3 spells CASAGGELSYNEQFF. The DNA for the CDR3 is TGTGCCAGCGCTGGGGGGGAGTTATCCTACAATGAGCAGTTCTTC.

The CDR3 region is CASSPNFYRGYVADTQYF. The CDR3 DNA reads as TGTGCCAGCAGTCCAAACTTCTACAGGGGGTATGTGGCAGATACGCAGTATTTT. The chain links TRBV27 to TRBJ2-3; 8 nucleotides align to TRBD1. This CDR3 has 18 amino acids. From germline, CDR1 is MNHEY and CDR2 SMNVEV (reference sequence). With V trimmed by 5 bases and J by 4 bases, 17 bases remained unmatched.